The entry below gives a single T cell receptor (beta chain) sequence along with its context. Its antigen has not been determined. No clone much larger than this one lies a single base away; base qualities are absent. CDR1 is given as SGHAT and CDR2 as FQNNGV, both from the germline V gene. V loses 1 base of germline sequence and J loses 5 bases, and the interval between the two ends is 14 bases. Spanning cysteine to phenylalanine, the CDR3 consists of 15 amino acids. This entry keeps only the CDR3 DNA: 45 bases, framed from base 1. The cohort was made up of about 610 healthy bone marrow donors. At the time of sampling, every cohort member was nominally healthy, though immune exposures that went unrecorded were likely present. The donor tested CMV seropositive, placing the donor among the roughly 270 seropositive members of the cohort. A peripheral blood sample was provided by each donor, and peripheral blood mononuclear cells were used for TCR beta sequencing. Genomic DNA was extracted from the blood cell samples with the Qiagen DNeasy Blood Extraction Kit.

This entry is derived from a study of cytomegalovirus exposure and HLA in healthy donors (dated by TCRdb to the late 2010s). Some background on the complete study: In an earlier analysis of around 540 of the donors, less than 350 Gb of sequence data and 117 million unique TCR beta sequences from 150 million to 200 million T cells were reported. Besides the first cohort of approximately 670 subjects, a separate validation cohort made up of 90 to 150 different subjects was used. Both class I and class II loci were covered by HLA typing, at four-digit resolution. Alongside the repertoire data, information on donor age, sex, ethnicity and CMV serostatus was compiled. Using immunosequencing, the study profiled T cell repertoires from about 620 subjects and related those repertoires to cytomegalovirus serostatus. High-throughput TCR immunosequencing, statistical association of individual TCRs with disease status, and machine learning were combined to predict cytomegalovirus infection status. In a later analysis, previously published TCR beta repertoires from about 640 donors were re-analyzed and high-resolution HLA genotyping was added so that TCR occurrence patterns could be studied. Typing coverage varied by locus: roughly 629-640 donors for A, B, C, DRB1 and DQB1; 500 to 550 for DQA1; 606 for DPA1; fewer than 480 for DPB1. Of the roughly 410 genotyped donors, 65% to 90% were placed in the genetic ancestry cluster associated with self-reported Caucasian donors. Every repertoire in the discovery cohort had been generated on one and the same sequencing platform. An early release that covered several hundred HLA-typed donors contained 300 to 350 gigabases of sequencing data and 70 million to 100 million unique TCR sequences. A few DR-DQ haplotypes were treated as single units for association and clustering because of strong linkage in the cohort. In the later analysis, no new phenotypic data were used to find candidate immune exposures; instead, reliance was placed on TCR beta sequences and their occurrence across donors. The aim of the study was to test whether cataloging public T cell receptors could identify signatures of past pathogen exposure. In an earlier analysis of a few hundred of the donors, high-throughput TCR beta sequencing was used to judge whether each TCR beta V gene segment behaved as functional or pseudogenic. Among roughly 400 genotyped donors of the cohort, an average of roughly 240,000 unique TCR beta nucleotide sequences were sequenced per donor, around 18% of them non-productive. A later genetic analysis used genome-wide SNP genotypes for about 60% of the roughly 700 donors, treating that subset as a discovery cohort. The research as a whole found: A later analysis found that TCR association rates varied across HLA loci, with DRB1 alleles showing the most associated TCRs and HLA-C alleles the fewest. For the cohort, immune exposure information was limited to CMV serostatus. An earlier analysis of approximately 500 of the donors showed that most TCR beta V segments appeared in productive rearrangements either about 87% or about 30% of the time, which broadly matched IMGT annotations. A later genetic analysis reported fewer N-insertions in productive TCRs among donors in an Asian-associated ancestry cluster than the approximately 670-donor mean. A later genetic analysis associated a missense DCLRE1C variant with V-gene and J-gene trimming of TCR beta chains, and an independent cohort replicated the association. Linkage disequilibrium might explain the correlated functional status among segregating V segments, but an unknown experimental factor could not be ruled out. A further reported finding was that TCR beta sequences accurately predicted the HLA-A and HLA-B alleles for most subjects in the first cohort. Three of the identified cytomegalovirus-associated TCR beta chains were confirmed in vitro to be specific for cytomegalovirus antigens. About 17 rarely observed V segments, including chromosome 9 orphons, were excluded from the earlier analysis of several hundred of the donors because counts were too low. The study gave a list of 150 to 200 TCR beta chains associated with cytomegalovirus. Most CMV-associated TCR beta chains appeared to be HLA-restricted in a later analysis, and the HLA associations seemed to be driven largely by CMV exposure. When HLA alleles, especially DR and DQ, strongly co-occurred, TCR associations were difficult to assign to individual alleles. The presence/absence analyses assumed that sequencing depth was roughly uniform across donors, and that assumption may not be true. In this cohort, only TCR beta chains were sequenced, and detectable features were limited by the absence of alpha or paired-chain data. According to the authors, the approach could potentially be generalized to other disease states and immunological phenotypes. At a false discovery rate of 0.05, a later analysis linked some 18,000 TCR beta sequences to specific HLA alleles. According to a later analysis, parvovirus B19, influenza, CMV and Epstein-Barr virus appeared linked to several top co-occurrence clusters. Because some donors lacked HLA typing at each locus, the association tests relied only on the typed subset. A group of highly shared sequence variants was considered likely to be a technical artifact of the sequencing pipeline. The classifier was reported to diagnose cytomegalovirus status with high specificity and sensitivity in both the original and validation cohorts. Some IMGT-functional V segments, including TRBV6-2 and TRBV6-3, could not be distinguished by the 87-base-pair reads and were therefore excluded. In a later analysis, HLA-associated TCR beta chains showed more clonal expansion and lower generation probabilities than non-associated chains that were equally common. Most TCR sequences were seen in very few donors, while some public TCRs were found in many individuals.

Receptors were amplified or captured by the immunoSEQ multiplex PCR assay. For the multiplex PCR, a mixture combining 60 forward primers for TCR Vbeta segments and 13 reverse primers for TCR Jbeta segments was used. Amplification of the CDR3 region of rearranged TCR beta genes was performed with a multiplex PCR assay on genomic DNA. The amplified TCR beta libraries were sequenced on the Illumina HiSeq System as 87-base-pair reads. The original methods were these. In a later analysis, tens of millions of unique TCR beta chains were counted across the roughly 610 repertoires, and about 9.9 million of these chains were shared by at least two donors. Raw reads were error-corrected and collapsed into unique sequences with a nearest-neighbor algorithm that merged closely related sequences to remove PCR and sequencing errors. V, D and J gene segments were assigned by aligning CDR3 sequences to IMGT reference sequences. Each retained sequence needed at least a six-nucleotide match to both a V gene segment and a J gene segment. A rearrangement counted as productive if the CDR3 had no stop codons and remained in frame with V and J, and every other rearrangement counted as non-productive. Following IMGT convention, CDR3 was defined as the stretch from the second conserved V-encoded cysteine to the conserved J-encoded phenylalanine. Sequences without an unambiguous match to a single V gene segment were excluded from the earlier analysis of about 600 of the donors. An earlier analysis of approximately 590 of the donors classified V segments as functional when productive rearrangements were above 56.7% and as segregating when the standard deviation between donors was above 5%. A statistical classification framework was built to diagnose cytomegalovirus status from the catalog of TCR beta chain sequences. V and J gene assignment, in a later analysis, came from comparing TCR nucleotide sequences with IMGT/GENE-DB human TR gene sequences. The TCRdist pipeline was used in a later analysis to assign CDR3 sequences and most-parsimonious VDJ recombination scenarios. In a later analysis, each TCR beta chain was defined by its CDR3 amino acid sequence together with its V-gene family, and reads without a unique V-gene family were excluded. To address suspected cross-contamination and a sequencing artifact, a later analysis removed a few hundred highly shared, low-generation-probability nucleotide sequences. In a later analysis, a clonal expansion index for each public chain was calculated from normalized within-repertoire ranks of inferred template counts. In a later analysis, generation probabilities were computed using a VDJ recombination model fitted to out-of-frame rearrangements, and the results were checked against IGoR. A later analysis scored TCR-TCR, TCR-HLA and TCR-CMV co-occurrence with hypergeometric tests, applying a repertoire-size bias correction to TCR pairs. To estimate false discovery rates, a later analysis permuted the HLA or CMV assignments 20 times. In a later analysis, co-occurring TCRs were grouped with DBSCAN, and TCRdist sequence similarity was added when clustering was performed within HLA-allele-positive subsets. For co-occurrence clustering, repertoires with fewer than 30,000 or more than 120,000 public chains were excluded, along with about five repertoires with anomalous nucleotide sharing. TCRdb carries this immuneACCESS record with in-frame sequences only. Its versions omit some clonotypes, under half of them owing to an unresolved V gene in the studies checked, with the rest unexplained. D and trimming were read from the DNA, whereas the V and J calls and clone size are those reported in that table. The sample table contains roughly 130,000 clones; only one count was recorded for roughly 63% of them. The ten most abundant clones make up 1.6% of the sample.

The clonotype originates from a man aged 25-40 years in good health and CMV-seropositive. Sequenced material: PBMCs. The chain is assembled from TRBV11-2 and TRBJ1-1; no D gene can be assigned with confidence. Here is the DNA: TGTGCCAGCAGCTTAGGCTCAAGTTTGCGAACTGAAGCTTTCTTT. It is translated as CASSLGSSLRTEAFF.